The 10 T cell receptor beta chains below were found in one sample sequenced in a study of shared clonotypes between healthy human individuals. This table comes from immunoSEQ multiplex PCR, and its TCRdb copy is limited to in-frame clones, with some not included. Seen here are fewer than 200,000 clones, 80% to 95% observed once, and the top ten hold 0.067%. Sequenced material: naive CD4+ T cells sorted from blood. Subset described: CD45RA+ positively selected. These receptors all stem from a woman in her twenties or thirties in good health.

The rearrangement uses TRBV19 and TRBJ1-1; D is perhaps TRBD1 (5 bases). The ends were cut back, 3 bases at V and 5 bases at J, with 13 bases in the middle. The CDR3 contains 14 residues. Per germline, CDR1 LNHDA and CDR2 SQIVND (reference sequence). CDR3 nucleotides: TGTGCCAGTAGTATCTCCAGGGTTGAGACTGAAGCTTTCTTT. Protein: CASSISRVETEAFF.

V is TRBV30 and J is TRBJ2-1, with TRBD2 matching 8 bases. From germline, CDR1 is GTSNPN and CDR2 SVGIG (reference sequence). The CDR3 totals 15 residues. J lost 6 bases, V lost 0 bases, and 7 bases had no gene match. The DNA for the CDR3 is TGTGCCTGGAGTGTACGGGGGGGAGCCCTCAATGAGCAGTTCTTC. The encoded protein is CAWSVRGGALNEQFF.

This chain joins TRBV4-1 and TRBJ1-2, with D tentatively TRBD1 (5 bases). V gave up 4 bases and J gave up 6 bases, with 12 bases separating them. This CDR3 contains 13 residues. Per the germline V gene, CDR1 is MGHRA and CDR2 is YSYEKL. CDR3 DNA: TGCGCCAGCAGCCTCGGGACGGCCAATGGCTACACCTTC. Translated: CASSLGTANGYTF.

V usage is TRBV27 and J usage is TRBJ2-5; D may be TRBD2 (6 bases). The J call may be in error: the DNA end matches TRBJ2-7 better. There are 14 residues in the CDR3. In germline, CDR1 is MNHEY, CDR2 SMNVEV (reference sequence). CDR3 nucleotides: TGTGCCAGCAAAAAAGCGGGTTCATCCTACGAGCAGTACTTC. It specifies CASKKAGSSYEQYF.

The chain combines TRBV30 with TRBJ2-7; 11 nucleotides align to TRBD2. The CDR3 length is 16 residues. CDR1 and CDR2 (germline): GTSNPN, SVGIG (reference sequence). Losses at the gene ends were 4 bases for V and 4 bases for J; bases not matched to a gene: 12. Written as DNA, the CDR3 is TGTGCCTGGATTGGTAGCGGGAGGGCCAACCAATACGAGCAGTACTTC. This encodes CAWIGSGRANQYEQYF.

The V gene is TRBV29-1, the J gene TRBJ1-3, with D perhaps matching TRBD1 (5 bases). Per germline, CDR1 SQVTM and CDR2 ANQGSEA. V was pared by 7 bases and J by 2 bases, with 12 bases between. The CDR3 spans 13 residues. The CDR3 sequence: CSAQGTAGNTIYF. CDR3 nucleotide sequence: TGCAGCGCTCAGGGAACGGCTGGAAACACCATATATTTT. The full variable domain, its missing parts supplied by reference TRBV29-1 and TRBJ1-3, is SAVISQKPSRDICQRGTSLTIQCQVDSQVTMMFWYRQQPGQSLTLIATANQGSEATYESGFVIDKFPISRPNLTFSTLTVSNMSPEDSSIYLCSAQGTAGNTIYFGEGSWLTVV.

The chain recombines TRBV7-2 with TRBJ2-1, with 11 bases matching TRBD2. The CDR3 runs to 15 residues. Looked up from germline, CDR1 is SGHTA and CDR2 is FQGNSA. V lost 5 bases to trimming and J lost 6 bases; unmatched junction nucleotides: 6. In DNA, the CDR3 is TGTGCCAGCAGCCGATTAGCGGGAGGGTTCAATGAGCAGTTCTTC. Translated: CASSRLAGGFNEQFF.

The chain couples TRBV14 to TRBJ2-7; perhaps TRBD2 as D (5 bases). The germline V gene encodes CDR1 SGHDN and CDR2 FVKESK. V shed 4 bases and J shed 7 bases, with 14 bases lying between them. There are 13 residues in the CDR3. CDR3 sequence: CASSPRTSGEQYF. The CDR3 DNA follows: TGTGCCAGCAGCCCGAGAACTTCGGGGGAGCAGTACTTC.

Here the CDR3 reads CASSLRLAGGNEQYF. CDR3 bases: TGTGCCAGCAGCTTGAGGTTAGCGGGAGGGAACGAGCAGTACTTC. This chain uses TRBV7-2 with TRBJ2-7, with TRBD2 matching over 11 bases. The germline CDR1 and CDR2 sequences are SGHTA and FQGNSA. The CDR3 consists of 15 residues. J lost 5 bases, V lost 3 bases, and 6 bases had no gene match.

This clone was recorded a few times. Other DNA sequences in this sample translate to the same CDR3. The V call is TRBV28, the J call TRBJ2-7; possibly TRBD1 or TRBD2 for D (5 bases each). The CDR3 loop spans 14 amino acids. The V end was cut by 5 bases, the J end by 3 bases, with 14 bases between. Looked up from germline, CDR1 is MDHEN and CDR2 is SYDVKM. CDR3 sequence: CASSPGTAIYEQYF. In DNA, the CDR3 is TGTGCCAGCAGTCCGGGGACGGCGATCTACGAGCAGTACTTC.